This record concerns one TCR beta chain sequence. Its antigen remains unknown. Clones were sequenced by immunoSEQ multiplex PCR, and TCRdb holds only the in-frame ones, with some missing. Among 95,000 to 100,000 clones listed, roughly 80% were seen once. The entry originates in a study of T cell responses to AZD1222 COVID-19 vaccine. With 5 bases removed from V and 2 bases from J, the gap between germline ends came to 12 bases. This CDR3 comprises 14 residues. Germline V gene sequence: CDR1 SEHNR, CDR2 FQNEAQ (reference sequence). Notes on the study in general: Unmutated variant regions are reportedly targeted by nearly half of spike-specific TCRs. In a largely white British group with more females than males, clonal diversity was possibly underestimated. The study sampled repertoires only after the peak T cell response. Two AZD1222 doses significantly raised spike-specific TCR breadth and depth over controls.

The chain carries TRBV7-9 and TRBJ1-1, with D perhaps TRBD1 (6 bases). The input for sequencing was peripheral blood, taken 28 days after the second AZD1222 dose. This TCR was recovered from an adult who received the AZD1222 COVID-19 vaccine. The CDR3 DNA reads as TGTGCCAGCAGCCGGCAACAGGGTAACACTGAAGCTTTCTTT. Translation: CASSRQQGNTEAFF.